This T cell receptor beta chain was retrieved from a study of PD-1 blockade in mismatch repair-deficient tumors. The wider study: All were previously treated, progressing patients with 11 to 13 mismatch repair-deficient cancer types.

The method was immunoSEQ multiplex PCR; TCRdb's version includes in-frame clones alone and lacks a portion of them. The sample includes fewer than 100,000 clones, roughly 80% of them seen just once. The CDR3 is 15 residues long. The germline CDR1 and CDR2 sequences are MNHEY and SMNVEV (reference sequence). Trimming stripped 3 bases from V and 1 base from J, with 13 bases between. This rearrangement joins TRBV27 to TRBJ2-7; D is possibly TRBD2 (5 bases). This TCR came from an adult with mismatch repair-deficient cancer. Sequenced material: peripheral blood, taken 12 weeks after starting pembrolizumab. For the CDR3, the DNA is TGTGCCAGCAGTTTCGGGGAACCCCAGTCCTACGAGCAGTACTTC. Residues: CASSFGEPQSYEQYF.